This TCR beta chain is from a study of blood T cell repertoires in COVID-19. Across the whole study: Specimens from acute and convalescent COVID-19 originated in the United States, Italy and Spain. T cells, B-cell-depleted T cells, or PBMCs provided the cDNA or gDNA that served as material.

Per the study methods: The assay estimated nucleated cells by amplifying reference gene primers. Profiled with immunoSEQ multiplex PCR; TCRdb holds only in-frame clones, not every one. The DNA was the basis for D and trimming; V, J and clone size are from that table. The repertoire holds 150,000 to 200,000 clones, more than 85% seen once, with roughly 0.95% in the top ten. The CDR3 is made up of 14 amino acids. Sample: peripheral blood. This sequence was found in a man younger than 35 with acute or convalescent COVID-19. The chain is built from TRBV21-1 and TRBJ1-4; the D segment call TRBD1 is taken from the table without a DNA check. TRBV21-1 is labeled a pseudogene. The CDR3, as DNA: TGTGCCAGCAGCAAGGGACAGGGGCTTGAAAAACTGTTTTTT. It yields the protein CASSKGQGLEKLFF.